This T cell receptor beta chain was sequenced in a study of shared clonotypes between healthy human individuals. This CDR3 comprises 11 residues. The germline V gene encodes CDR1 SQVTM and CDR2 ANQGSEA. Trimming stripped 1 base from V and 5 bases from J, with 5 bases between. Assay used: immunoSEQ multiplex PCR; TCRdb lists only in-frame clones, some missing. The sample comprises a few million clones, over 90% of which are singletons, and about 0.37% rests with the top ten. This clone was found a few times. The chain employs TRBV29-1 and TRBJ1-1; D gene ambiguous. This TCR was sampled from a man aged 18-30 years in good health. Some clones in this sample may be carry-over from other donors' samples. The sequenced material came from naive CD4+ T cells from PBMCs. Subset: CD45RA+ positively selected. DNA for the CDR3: TGCAGCGTTGAAGGGGAAACTGAAGCTTTCTTT. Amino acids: CSVEGETEAFF.